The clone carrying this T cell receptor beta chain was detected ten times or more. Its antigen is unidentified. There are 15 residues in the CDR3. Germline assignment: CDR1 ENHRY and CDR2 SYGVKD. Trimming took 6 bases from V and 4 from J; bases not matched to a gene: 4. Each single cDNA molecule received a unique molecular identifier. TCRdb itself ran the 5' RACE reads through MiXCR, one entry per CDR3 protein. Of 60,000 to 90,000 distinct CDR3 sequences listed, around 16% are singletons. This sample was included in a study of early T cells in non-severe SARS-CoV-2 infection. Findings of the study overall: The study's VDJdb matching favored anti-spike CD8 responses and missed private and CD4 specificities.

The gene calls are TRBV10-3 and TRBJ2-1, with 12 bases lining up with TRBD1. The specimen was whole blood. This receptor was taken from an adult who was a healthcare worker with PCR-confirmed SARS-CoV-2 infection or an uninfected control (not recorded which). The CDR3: CAIRGTGGRYNEQFF. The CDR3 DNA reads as TGTGCCATCAGGGGGACAGGGGGCAGGTACAATGAGCAGTTCTTC.